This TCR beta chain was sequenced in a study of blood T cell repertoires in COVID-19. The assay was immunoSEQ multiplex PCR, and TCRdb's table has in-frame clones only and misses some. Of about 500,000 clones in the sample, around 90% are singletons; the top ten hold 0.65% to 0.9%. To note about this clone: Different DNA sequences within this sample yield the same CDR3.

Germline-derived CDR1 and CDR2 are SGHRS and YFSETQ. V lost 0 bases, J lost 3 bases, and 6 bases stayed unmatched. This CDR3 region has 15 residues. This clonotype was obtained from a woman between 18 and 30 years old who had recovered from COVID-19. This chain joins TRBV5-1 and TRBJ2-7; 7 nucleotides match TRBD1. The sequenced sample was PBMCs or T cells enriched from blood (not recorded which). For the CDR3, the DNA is TGCGCCAGCAGCTTGGAAGCAGGGGGATACTACGAGCAGTACTTC. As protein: CASSLEAGGYYEQYF.